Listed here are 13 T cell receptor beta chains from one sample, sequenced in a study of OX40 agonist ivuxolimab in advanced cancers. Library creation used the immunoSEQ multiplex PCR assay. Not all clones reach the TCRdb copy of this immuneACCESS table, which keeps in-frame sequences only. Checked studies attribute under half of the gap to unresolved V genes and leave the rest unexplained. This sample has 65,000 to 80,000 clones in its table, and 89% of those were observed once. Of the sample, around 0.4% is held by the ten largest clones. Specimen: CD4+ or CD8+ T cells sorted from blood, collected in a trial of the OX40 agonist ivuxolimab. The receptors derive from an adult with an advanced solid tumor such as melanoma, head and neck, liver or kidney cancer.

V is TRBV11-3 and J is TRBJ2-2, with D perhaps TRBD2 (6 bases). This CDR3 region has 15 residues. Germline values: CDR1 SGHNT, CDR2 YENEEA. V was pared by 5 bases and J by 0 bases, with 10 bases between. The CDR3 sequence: CASSVRTTNTGELFF. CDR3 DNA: TGTGCCAGCAGCGTAAGGACTACGAACACCGGGGAGCTGTTTTTT.

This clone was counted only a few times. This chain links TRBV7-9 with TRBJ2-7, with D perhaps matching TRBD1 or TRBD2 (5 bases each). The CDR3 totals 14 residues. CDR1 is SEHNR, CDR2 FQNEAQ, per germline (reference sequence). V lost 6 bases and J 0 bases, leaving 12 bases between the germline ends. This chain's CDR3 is CASSRWDRSYEQYF. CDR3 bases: TGTGCCAGCAGTCGATGGGACCGCTCCTACGAGCAGTACTTC.

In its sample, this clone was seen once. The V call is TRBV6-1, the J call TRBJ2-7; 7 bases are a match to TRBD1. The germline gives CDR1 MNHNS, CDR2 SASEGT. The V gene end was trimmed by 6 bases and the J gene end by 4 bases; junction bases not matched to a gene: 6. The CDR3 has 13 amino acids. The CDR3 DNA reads TGTGCCAGCAGCTCGGGACAGAGATACGAGCAGTACTTC. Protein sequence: CASSSGQRYEQYF.

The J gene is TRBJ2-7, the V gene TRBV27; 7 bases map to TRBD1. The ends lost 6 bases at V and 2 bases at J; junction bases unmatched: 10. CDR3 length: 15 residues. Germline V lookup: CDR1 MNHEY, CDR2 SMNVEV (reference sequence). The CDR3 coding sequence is TGTGCCAGCAGACGAGACAGGGTTGGCCCCTACGAGCAGTACTTC. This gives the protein CASRRDRVGPYEQYF.

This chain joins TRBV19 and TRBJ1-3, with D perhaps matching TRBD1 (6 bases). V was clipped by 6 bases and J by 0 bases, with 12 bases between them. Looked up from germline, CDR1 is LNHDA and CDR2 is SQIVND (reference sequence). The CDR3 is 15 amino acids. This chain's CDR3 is CASRGGAYSGNTIYF. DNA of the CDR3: TGTGCCAGTAGGGGGGGCGCATACTCTGGAAACACCATATATTTT.

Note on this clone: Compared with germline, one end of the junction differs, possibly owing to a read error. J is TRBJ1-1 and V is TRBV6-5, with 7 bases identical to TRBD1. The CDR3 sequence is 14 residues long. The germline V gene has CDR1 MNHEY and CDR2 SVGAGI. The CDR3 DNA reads TGTGCCAGCAGTCACTCAGGGGGTAACACTGAAGCTTTCTTT. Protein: CASSHSGGNTEAFF.

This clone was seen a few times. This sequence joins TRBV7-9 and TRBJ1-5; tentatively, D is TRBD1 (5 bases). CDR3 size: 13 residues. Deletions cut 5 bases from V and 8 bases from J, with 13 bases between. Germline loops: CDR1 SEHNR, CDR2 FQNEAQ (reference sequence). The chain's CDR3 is CASSPAGGEPQHF. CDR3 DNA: TGTGCCAGCAGCCCGGCCGGGGGAGAGCCCCAGCATTTT.

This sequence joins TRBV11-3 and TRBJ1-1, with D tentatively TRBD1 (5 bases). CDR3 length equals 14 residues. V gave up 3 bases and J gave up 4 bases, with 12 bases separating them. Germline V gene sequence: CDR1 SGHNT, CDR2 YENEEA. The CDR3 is CASSFYRLGTEAFF. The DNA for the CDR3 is TGTGCCAGCAGCTTTTACAGGTTGGGCACTGAAGCTTTCTTT. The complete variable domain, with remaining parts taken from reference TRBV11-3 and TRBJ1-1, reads EAGVVQSPRYKIIEKKQPVAFWCNPISGHNTLYWYLQNLGQGPELLIRYENEEAVDDSQLPKDRFSAERLKGVDSTLKIQPAELGDSAVYLCASSFYRLGTEAFFGQGTRLTVV.

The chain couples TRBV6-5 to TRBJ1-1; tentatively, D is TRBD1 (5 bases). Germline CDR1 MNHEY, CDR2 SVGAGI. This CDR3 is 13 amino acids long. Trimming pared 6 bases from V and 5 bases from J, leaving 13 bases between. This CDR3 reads CASRRGGWTEAFF. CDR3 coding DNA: TGTGCCAGCAGGAGGGGTGGTTGGACTGAAGCTTTCTTT.

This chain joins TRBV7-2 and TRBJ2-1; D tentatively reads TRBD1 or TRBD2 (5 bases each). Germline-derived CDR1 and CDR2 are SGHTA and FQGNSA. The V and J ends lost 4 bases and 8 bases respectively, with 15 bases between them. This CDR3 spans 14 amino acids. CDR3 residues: CASSSPGRGDEQFF. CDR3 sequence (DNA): TGTGCCAGCAGCTCGCCGGGCCGAGGGGATGAGCAGTTCTTC.

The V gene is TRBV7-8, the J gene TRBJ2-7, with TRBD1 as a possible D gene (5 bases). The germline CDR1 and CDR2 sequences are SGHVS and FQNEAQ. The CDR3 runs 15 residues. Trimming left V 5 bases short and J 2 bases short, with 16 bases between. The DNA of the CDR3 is TGTGCCAGCAGCCTACAGGCCCAAGGGACCTACGAGCAGTACTTC. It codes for CASSLQAQGTYEQYF.

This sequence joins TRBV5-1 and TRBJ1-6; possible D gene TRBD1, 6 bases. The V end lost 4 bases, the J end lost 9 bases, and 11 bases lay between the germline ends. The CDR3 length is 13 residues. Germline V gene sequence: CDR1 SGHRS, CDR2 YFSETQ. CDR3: CASSREQGSPLHF. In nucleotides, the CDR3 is TGCGCCAGCAGCAGAGAACAGGGTTCACCCCTCCACTTT.

CDR3 in DNA: TGTGCCAGCAGCGCCTCGGAGGATCGACTCGAGCAGTACTTC. It codes for CASSASEDRLEQYF. J is TRBJ2-7 and V is TRBV7-2, with D perhaps TRBD2 (5 bases). Trimming removed 5 bases at V and 6 bases at J, with 17 bases between. The CDR3 sequence is 14 residues long. Germline V lookup: CDR1 SGHTA, CDR2 FQGNSA.